Ten or more counts support the clone carrying this T cell receptor (beta chain). Its antigen is unidentified. This sample stems from a study of T cell repertoires in cytomegalovirus infection. Study as a whole: Shared public TCR beta signatures pointed to both CMV infection and a matching HLA type.

General study points: The cumulative frequency of public TCR beta families distinguished individuals who carried CMV together with the relevant HLA. HLA-C-restricted CMV-specific TCR beta clonotypes were dominant in the ex vivo response.

TCRdb called the reads again in MiXCR, with one record for every CDR3 protein. The sample lists more than 150,000 distinct CDR3 sequences; about 21% were seen once. The length of the CDR3 is 18 residues. V lost 9 bases to trimming and J lost 3 bases, with 27 bases between them. The germline V gene encodes CDR1 SGHNT and CDR2 YYREEE (reference sequence). The chain carries TRBV5-4 and TRBJ2-2; D unclear. This sequence originates from a human donor in good health (CMV status not recorded). Some clones in this sample may be carry-over from other donors' samples. Sequenced: PBMCs. CDR3 loop: CAIPKIPPEVGYTGELFF. The CDR3 nucleotides read TGTGCCATCCCAAAAATCCCCCCCGAAGTAGGGTACACCGGGGAGCTGTTTTTT.